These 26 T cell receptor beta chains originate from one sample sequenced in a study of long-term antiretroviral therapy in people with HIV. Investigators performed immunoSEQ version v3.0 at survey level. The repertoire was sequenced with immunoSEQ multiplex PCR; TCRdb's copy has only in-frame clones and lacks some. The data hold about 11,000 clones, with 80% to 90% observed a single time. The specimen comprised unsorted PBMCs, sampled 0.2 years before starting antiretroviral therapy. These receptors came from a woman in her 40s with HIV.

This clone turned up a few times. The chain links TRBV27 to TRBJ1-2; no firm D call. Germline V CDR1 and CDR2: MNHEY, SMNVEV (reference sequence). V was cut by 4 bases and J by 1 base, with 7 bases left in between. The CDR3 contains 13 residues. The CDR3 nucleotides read TGTGCCAGCAGTTCAACAGATAACTATGGCTACACCTTC. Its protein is CASSSTDNYGYTF.

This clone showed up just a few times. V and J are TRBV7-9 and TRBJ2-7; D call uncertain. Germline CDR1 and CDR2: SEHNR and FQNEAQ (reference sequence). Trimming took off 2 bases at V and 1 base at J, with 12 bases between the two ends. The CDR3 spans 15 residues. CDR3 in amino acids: CASSLFPGPSYEQYF. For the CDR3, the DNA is TGTGCCAGCAGCTTATTCCCCGGCCCTTCCTACGAGCAGTACTTC.

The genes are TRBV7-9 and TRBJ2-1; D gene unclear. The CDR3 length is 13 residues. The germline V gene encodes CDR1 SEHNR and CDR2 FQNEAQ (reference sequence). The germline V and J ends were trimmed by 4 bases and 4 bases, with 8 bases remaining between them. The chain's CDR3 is CASSWALYNEQFF. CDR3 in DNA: TGTGCCAGCAGCTGGGCCTTGTACAATGAGCAGTTCTTC.

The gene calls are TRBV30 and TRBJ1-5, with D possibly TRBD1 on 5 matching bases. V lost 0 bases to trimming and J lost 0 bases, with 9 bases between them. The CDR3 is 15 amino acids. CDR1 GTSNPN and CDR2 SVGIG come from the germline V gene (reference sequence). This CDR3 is CAWSVGHHSNQPQHF. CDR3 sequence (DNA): TGTGCCTGGAGTGTAGGACACCATAGCAATCAGCCCCAGCATTTT.

The CDR3 DNA reads as TGTGCCAGCAGCTTTGGGACAGGGTTATCTAATTCACCCCTCCACTTT. This gives the protein CASSFGTGLSNSPLHF. The rearrangement links TRBV11-2 to TRBJ1-6; 9 bases are shared with TRBD1. J gave up 6 bases and V 3 bases, and 6 bases lay outside the gene matches. The germline gives CDR1 SGHAT, CDR2 FQNNGV. This CDR3 has 16 amino acids.

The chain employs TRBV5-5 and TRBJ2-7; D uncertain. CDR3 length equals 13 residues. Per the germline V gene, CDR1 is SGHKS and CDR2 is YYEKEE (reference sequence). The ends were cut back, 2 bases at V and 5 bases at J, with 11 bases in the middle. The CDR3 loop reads CASSFTGYDEQYF. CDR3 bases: TGTGCCAGCAGCTTCACCGGGTACGACGAGCAGTACTTC. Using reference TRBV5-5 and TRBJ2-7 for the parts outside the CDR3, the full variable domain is DAGVTQSPTHLIKTRGQQVTLRCSPISGHKSVSWYQQVLGQGPQFIFQYYEKEERGRGNFPDRFSARQFPNYSSELNVNALLLGDSALYLCASSFTGYDEQYFGPGTRLTVT.

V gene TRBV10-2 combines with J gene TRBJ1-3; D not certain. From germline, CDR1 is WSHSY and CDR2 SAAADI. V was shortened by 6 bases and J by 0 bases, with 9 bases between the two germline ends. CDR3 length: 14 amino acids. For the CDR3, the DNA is TGCGCCAGCAGGCCCAGCAACTCTGGAAACACCATATATTTT. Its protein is CASRPSNSGNTIYF.

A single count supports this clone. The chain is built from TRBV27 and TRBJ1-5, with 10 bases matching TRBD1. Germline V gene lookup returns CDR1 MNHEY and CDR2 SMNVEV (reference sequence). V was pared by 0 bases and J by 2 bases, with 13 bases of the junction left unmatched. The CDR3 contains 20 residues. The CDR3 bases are TGTGCCAGCAGTTTATCACCGGGACAGGGGACTAGTTTTGGCAATCAGCCCCAGCATTTT. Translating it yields CASSLSPGQGTSFGNQPQHF.

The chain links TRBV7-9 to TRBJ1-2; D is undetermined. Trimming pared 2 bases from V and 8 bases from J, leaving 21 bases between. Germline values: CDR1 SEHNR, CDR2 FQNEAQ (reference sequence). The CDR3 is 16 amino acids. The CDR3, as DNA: TGTGCCAGCAGCTTAATTTCTGGACCGACGCGGGAAGGCTACACCTTC. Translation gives CASSLISGPTREGYTF.

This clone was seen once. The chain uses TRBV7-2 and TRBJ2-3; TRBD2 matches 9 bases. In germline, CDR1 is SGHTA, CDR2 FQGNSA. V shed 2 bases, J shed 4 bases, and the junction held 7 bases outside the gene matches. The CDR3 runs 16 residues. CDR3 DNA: TGTGCCAGCAGCTTATACGTAGCGGGGGCCTCAGATACGCAGTATTTT. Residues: CASSLYVAGASDTQYF.

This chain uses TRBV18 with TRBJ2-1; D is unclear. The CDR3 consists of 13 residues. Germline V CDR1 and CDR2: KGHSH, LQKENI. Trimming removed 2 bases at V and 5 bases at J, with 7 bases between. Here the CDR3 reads CASSPSRNNEQFF. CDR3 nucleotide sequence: TGTGCCAGCTCACCATCTCGGAACAATGAGCAGTTCTTC.

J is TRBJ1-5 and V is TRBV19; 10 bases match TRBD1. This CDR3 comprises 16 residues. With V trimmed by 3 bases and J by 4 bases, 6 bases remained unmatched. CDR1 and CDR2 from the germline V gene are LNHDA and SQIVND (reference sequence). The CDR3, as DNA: TGTGCCAGTAGTATCAGGACAGGGGGACAAAATCAGCCCCAGCATTTT. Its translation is CASSIRTGGQNQPQHF.

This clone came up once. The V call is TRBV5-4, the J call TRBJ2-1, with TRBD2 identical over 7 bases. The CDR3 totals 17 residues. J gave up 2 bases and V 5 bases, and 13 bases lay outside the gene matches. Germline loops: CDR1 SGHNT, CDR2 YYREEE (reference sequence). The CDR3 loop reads CASSSPTGGKTYNEQFF. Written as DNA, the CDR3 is TGTGCCAGCAGTTCCCCGACGGGGGGAAAAACCTACAATGAGCAGTTCTTC.

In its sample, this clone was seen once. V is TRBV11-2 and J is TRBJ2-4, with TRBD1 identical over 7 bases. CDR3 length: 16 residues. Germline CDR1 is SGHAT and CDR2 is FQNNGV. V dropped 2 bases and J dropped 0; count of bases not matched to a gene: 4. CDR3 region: CASSLPQGVAKNIQYF. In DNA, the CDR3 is TGTGCCAGCAGCTTACCGCAGGGGGTAGCCAAAAACATTCAGTACTTC.

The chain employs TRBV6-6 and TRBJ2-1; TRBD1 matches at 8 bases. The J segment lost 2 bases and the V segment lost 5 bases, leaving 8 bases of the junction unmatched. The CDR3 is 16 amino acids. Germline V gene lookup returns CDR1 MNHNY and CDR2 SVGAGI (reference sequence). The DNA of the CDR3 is TGTGCCAGCAGTCCCGGAGGACAGGGAACCTACAATGAGCAGTTCTTC. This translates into CASSPGGQGTYNEQFF.

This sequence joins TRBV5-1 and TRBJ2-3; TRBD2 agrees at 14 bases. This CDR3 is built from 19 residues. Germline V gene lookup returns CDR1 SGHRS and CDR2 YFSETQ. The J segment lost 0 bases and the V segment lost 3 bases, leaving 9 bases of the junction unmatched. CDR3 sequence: CASSSTGTSGGFSTDTQYF. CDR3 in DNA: TGCGCCAGCAGCTCGACCGGGACTAGCGGGGGTTTTAGCACAGATACGCAGTATTTT. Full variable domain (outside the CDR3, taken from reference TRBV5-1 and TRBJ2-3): KAGVTQTPRYLIKTRGQQVTLSCSPISGHRSVSWYQQTPGQGLQFLFEYFSETQRNKGNFPGRFSGRQFSNSRSEMNVSTLELGDSALYLCASSSTGTSGGFSTDTQYFGPGTRLTVL.

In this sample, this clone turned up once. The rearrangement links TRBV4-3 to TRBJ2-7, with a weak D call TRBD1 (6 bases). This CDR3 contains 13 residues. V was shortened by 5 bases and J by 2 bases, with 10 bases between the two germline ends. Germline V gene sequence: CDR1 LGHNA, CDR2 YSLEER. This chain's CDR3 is CASSRDTAYEQYF. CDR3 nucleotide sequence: TGCGCCAGCAGCAGGGACACAGCCTACGAGCAGTACTTC.

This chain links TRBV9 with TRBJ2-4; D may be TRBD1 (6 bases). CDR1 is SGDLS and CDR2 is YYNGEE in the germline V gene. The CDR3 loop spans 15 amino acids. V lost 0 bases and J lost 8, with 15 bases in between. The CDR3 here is CASSVDPGQRDIQYF. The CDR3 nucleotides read TGTGCCAGCAGCGTAGATCCAGGACAGAGGGACATTCAGTACTTC.

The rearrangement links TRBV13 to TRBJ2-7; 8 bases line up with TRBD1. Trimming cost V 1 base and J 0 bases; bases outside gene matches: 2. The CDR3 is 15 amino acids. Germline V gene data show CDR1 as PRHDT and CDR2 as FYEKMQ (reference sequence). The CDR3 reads CASSLAGGASYEQYF. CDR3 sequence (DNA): TGTGCCAGCAGCTTAGCAGGGGGCGCCTCCTACGAGCAGTACTTC.

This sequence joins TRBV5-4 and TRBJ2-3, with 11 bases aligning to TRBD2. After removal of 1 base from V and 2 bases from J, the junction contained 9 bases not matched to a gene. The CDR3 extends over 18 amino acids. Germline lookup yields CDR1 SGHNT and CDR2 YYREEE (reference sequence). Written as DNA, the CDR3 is TGTGCCAGCAGCTTGTCGGTAGCTAGCGGGGGGTTCACAGATACGCAGTATTTT. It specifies CASSLSVASGGFTDTQYF.

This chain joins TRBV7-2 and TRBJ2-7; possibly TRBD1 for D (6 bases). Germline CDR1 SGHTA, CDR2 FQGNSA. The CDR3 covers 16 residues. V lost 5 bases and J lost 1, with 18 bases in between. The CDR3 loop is CASSRAGASGSYEQYF. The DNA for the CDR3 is TGTGCCAGCAGCCGCGCAGGGGCGTCGGGGTCCTACGAGCAGTACTTC.

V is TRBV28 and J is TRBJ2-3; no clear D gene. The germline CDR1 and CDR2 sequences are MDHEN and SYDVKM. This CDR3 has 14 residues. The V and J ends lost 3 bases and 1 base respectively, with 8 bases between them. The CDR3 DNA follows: TGTGCCAGCAGTTTCCTCCAGGGCACAGATACGCAGTATTTT. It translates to CASSFLQGTDTQYF.

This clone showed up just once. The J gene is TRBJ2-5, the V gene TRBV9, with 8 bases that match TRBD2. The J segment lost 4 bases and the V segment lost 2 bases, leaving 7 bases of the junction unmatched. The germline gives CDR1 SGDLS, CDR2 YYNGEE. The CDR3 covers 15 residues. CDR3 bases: TGTGCCAGCAGCGTTGTCGGGGGGGCACGAGAGACCCAGTACTTC. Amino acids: CASSVVGGARETQYF.

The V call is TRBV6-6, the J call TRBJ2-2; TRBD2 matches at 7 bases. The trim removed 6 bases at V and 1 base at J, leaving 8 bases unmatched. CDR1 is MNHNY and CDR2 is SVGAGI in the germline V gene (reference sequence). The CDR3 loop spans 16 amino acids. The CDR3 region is CASSYPSGMNTGELFF. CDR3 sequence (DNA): TGTGCCAGCAGCTACCCGAGCGGGATGAACACCGGGGAGCTGTTTTTT.

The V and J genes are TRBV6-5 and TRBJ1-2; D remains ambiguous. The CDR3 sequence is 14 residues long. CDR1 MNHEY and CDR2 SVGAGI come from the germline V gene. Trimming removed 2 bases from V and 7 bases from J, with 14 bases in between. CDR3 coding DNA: TGTGCCAGCAGTTACGATGTGGCCCTCCGTGGCTACACCTTC. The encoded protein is CASSYDVALRGYTF.

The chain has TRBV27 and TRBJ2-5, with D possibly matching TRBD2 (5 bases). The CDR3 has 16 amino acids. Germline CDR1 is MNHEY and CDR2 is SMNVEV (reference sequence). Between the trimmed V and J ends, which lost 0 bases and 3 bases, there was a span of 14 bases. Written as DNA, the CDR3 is TGTGCCAGCAGTTTATCGGTGTCGGAGGTTAAAGAGACCCAGTACTTC. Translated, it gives CASSLSVSEVKETQYF.